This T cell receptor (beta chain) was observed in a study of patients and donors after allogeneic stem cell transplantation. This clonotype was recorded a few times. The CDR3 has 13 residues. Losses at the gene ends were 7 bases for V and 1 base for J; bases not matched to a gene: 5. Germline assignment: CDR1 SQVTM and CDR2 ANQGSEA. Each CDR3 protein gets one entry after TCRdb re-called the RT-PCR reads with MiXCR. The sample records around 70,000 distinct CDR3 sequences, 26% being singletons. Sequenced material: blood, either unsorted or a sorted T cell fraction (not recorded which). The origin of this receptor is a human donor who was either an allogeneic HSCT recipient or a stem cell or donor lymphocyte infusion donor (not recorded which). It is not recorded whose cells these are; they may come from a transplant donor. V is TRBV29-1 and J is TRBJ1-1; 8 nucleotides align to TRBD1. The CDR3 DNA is TGCAGCGCCTACAGGGGGTCGAACACTGAAGCTTTCTTT. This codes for CSAYRGSNTEAFF.